The clone carrying this T cell receptor (beta chain) was detected only a few times. The CDR3 consists of 15 residues. The germline V and J ends were trimmed by 3 bases and 7 bases, with 19 bases remaining between them. Germline CDR1 SEHNR, CDR2 FQNEAQ (reference sequence). TCR beta CDR3 regions were amplified from RNA. The TCR CDR3 first-round RT-PCR relied on the HTBI primer set. TCRdb reprocessed the multiplex PCR reads via MiXCR and lists one record per CDR3 protein. The sample holds over 250,000 distinct CDR3 sequences; about 25% are singletons and the top ten take roughly a quarter. These data belong to a study of T cells in Graves' hyperthyroidism and ophthalmopathy.

The sequencing input was blood. V is TRBV7-9 and J is TRBJ2-7; D is possibly TRBD1 or TRBD2 (7 bases each). This sequence originates from a man aged 35 to 55 with Graves' hyperthyroidism that later progressed to Graves' ophthalmopathy. CDR3: CASSLGGTVRREQYF. The DNA for the CDR3 is TGTGCCAGCAGCTTGGGGGGGACAGTCCGTAGAGAGCAGTACTTC.